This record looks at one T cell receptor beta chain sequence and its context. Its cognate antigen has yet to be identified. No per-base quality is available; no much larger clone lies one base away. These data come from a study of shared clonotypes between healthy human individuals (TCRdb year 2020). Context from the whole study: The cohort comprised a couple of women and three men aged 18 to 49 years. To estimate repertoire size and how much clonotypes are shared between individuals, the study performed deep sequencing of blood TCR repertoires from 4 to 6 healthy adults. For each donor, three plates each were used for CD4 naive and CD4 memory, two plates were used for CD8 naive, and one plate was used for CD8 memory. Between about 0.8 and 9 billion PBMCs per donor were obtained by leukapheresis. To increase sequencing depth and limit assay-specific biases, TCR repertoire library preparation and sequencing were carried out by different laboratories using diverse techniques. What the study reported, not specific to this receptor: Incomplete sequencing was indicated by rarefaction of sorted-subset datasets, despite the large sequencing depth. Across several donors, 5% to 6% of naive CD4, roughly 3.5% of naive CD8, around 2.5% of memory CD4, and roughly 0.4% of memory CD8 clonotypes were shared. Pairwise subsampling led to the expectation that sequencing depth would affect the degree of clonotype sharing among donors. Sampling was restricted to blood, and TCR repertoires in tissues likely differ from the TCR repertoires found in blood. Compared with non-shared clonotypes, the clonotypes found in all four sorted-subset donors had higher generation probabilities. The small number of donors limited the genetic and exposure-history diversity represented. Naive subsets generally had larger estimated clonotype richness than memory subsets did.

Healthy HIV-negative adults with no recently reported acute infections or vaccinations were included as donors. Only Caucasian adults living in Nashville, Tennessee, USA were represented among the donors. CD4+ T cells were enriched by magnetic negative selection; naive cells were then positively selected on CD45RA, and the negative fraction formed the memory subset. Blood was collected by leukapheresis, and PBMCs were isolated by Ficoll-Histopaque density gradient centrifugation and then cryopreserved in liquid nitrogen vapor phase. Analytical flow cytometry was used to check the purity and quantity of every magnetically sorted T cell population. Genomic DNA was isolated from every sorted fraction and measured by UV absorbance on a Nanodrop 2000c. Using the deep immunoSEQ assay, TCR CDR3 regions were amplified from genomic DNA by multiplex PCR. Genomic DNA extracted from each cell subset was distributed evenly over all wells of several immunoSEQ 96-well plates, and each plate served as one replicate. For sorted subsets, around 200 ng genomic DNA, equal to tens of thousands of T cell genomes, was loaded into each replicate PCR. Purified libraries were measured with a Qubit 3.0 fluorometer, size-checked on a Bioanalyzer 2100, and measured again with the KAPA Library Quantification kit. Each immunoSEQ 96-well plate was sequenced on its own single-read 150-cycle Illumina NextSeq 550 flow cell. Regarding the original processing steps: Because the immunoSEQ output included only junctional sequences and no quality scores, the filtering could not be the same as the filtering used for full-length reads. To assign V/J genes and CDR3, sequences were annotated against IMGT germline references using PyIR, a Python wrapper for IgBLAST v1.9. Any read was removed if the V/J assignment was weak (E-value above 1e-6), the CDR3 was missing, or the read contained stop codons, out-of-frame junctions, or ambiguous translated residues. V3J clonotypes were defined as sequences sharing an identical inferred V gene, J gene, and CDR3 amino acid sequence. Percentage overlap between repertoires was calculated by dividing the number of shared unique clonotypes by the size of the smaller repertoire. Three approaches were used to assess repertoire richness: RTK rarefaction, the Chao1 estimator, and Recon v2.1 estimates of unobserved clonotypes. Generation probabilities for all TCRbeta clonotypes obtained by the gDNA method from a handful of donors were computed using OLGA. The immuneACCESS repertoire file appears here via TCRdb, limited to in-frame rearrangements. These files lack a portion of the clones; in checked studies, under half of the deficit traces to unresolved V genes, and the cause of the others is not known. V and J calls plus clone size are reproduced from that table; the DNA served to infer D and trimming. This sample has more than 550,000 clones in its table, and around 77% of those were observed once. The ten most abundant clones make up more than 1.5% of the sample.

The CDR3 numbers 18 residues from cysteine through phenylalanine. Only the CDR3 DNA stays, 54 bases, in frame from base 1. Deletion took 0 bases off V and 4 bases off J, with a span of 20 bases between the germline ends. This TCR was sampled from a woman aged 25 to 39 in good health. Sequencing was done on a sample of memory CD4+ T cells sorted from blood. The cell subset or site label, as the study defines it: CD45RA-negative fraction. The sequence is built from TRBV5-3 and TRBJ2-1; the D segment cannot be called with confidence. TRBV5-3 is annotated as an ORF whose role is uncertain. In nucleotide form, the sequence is TGTGCCAGAAGCTTGGGTCTAACGAGTCACCAATCATACAATGAGCAGTTCTTC. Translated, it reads CARSLGLTSHQSYNEQFF.